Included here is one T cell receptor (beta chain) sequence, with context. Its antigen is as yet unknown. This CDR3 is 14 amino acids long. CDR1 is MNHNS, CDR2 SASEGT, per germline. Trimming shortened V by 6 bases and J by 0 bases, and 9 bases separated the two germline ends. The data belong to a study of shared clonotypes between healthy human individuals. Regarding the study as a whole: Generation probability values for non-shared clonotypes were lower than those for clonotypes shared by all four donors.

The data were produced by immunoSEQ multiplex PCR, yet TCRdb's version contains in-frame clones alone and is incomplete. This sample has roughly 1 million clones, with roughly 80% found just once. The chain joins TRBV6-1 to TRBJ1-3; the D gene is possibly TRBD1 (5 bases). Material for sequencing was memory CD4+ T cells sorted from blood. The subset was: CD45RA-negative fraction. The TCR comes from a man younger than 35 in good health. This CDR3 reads CASRGESSGNTIYF. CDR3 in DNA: TGTGCCAGCAGGGGGGAGAGCTCTGGAAACACCATATATTTT.